This T cell receptor beta chain was identified in a study of blood T cell repertoires in COVID-19. The wider study: The United States, Italy and Spain provided the acute and convalescent COVID-19 samples.

Per the study methods: Reference gene primer amplification gave estimated nucleated cell counts. TCRdb's copy holds only in-frame clones and misses some; the assay was immunoSEQ multiplex PCR. The DNA gave D and trimming, while V, J and clone size come from that table. The sample gives 100,000 or so clones, roughly 92% of which show up once; roughly 0.88% is in the top ten. Germline V gene data show CDR1 as MGHDK and CDR2 as SYGVNS. Trimming took 5 bases from V and 3 from J, leaving 16 bases between them. The CDR3 extends over 16 amino acids. The gene calls are TRBV25-1 and TRBJ2-2; D perhaps matches TRBD2 (7 bases). The clonotype was recovered from a man between 60 and 75 years old with acute or convalescent COVID-19. Sample: peripheral blood. In DNA form, the CDR3 reads TGTGCCAGCAGTTCCCCTCAGGGGAGGGACACCGGGGAGCTGTTTTTT. The encoded protein is CASSSPQGRDTGELFF.